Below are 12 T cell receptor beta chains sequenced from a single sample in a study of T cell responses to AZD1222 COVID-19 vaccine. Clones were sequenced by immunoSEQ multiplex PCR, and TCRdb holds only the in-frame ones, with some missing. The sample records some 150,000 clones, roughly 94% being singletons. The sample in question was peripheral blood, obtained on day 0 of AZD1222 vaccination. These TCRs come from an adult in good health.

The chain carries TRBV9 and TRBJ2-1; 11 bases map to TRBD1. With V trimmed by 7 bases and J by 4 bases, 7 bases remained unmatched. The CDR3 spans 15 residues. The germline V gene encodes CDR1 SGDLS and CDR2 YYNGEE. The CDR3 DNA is TGTGCCAGCGGTAGCCGGGACAGGGGGTACAATGAGCAGTTCTTC. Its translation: CASGSRDRGYNEQFF.

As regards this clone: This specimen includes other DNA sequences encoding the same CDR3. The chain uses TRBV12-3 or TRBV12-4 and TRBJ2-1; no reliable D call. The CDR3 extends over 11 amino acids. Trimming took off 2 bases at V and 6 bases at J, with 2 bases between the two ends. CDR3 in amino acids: CASSLRNEQFF. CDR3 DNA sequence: TGTGCCAGCAGTTTACGCAATGAGCAGTTCTTC.

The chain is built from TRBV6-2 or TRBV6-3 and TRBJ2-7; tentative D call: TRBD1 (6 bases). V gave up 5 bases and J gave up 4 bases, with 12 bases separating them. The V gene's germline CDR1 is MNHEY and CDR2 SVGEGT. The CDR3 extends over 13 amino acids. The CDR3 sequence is CASSRDIRYEQYV. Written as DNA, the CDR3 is TGTGCCAGCAGTCGGGACATAAGATACGAGCAGTACGTC.

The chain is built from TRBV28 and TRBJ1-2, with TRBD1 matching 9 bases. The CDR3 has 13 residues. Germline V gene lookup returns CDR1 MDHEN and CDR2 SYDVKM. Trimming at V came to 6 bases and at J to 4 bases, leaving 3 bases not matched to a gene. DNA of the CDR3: TGTGCCAGCAGACCGGGACAGGGCTATGGCTACACCTTC. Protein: CASRPGQGYGYTF.

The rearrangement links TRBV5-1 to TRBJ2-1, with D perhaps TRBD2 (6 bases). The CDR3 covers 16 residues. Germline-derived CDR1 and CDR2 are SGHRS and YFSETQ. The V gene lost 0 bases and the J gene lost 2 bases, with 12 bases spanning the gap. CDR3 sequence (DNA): TGCGCCAGCAGCTTGGTACTAGCCGCTACCTACAATGAGCAGTTCTTC. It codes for CASSLVLAATYNEQFF.

The CDR3 DNA reads as TGTGCCAGCAGCTTCCTTCCGGGACTACACAATGAGCAGTTCTTC. Translated, it gives CASSFLPGLHNEQFF. This chain links TRBV7-8 with TRBJ2-1; 7 bases are a match to TRBD2. The V segment lost 3 bases and the J segment 5 bases; nucleotides outside the gene matches: 7. CDR3 size: 15 residues. Germline CDR1 and CDR2: SGHVS and FQNEAQ.

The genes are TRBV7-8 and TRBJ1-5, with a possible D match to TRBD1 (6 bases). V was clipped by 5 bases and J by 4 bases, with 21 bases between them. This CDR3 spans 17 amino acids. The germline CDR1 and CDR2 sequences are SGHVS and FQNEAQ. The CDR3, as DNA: TGTGCCAGCAGCCCCTACCGGGACACCACCCGGAATCAGCCCCAGCATTTT. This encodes CASSPYRDTTRNQPQHF.

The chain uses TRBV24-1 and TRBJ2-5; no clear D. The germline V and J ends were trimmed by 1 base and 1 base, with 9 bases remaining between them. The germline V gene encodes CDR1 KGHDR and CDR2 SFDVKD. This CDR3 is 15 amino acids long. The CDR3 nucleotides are TGTGCCACCAGTGATTTTAGGTGGGGCCAAGAGACCCAGTACTTC. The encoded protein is CATSDFRWGQETQYF.

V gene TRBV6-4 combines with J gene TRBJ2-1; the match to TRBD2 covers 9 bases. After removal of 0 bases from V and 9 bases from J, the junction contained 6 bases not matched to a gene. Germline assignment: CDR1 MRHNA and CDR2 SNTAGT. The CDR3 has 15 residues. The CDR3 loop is CASSDSSGGLGEQFF. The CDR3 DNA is TGTGCCAGCAGTGACTCTAGCGGGGGTTTAGGTGAGCAGTTCTTC.

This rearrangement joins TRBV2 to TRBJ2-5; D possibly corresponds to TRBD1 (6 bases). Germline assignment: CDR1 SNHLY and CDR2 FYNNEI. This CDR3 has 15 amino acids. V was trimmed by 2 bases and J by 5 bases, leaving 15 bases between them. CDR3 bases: TGTGCCAGCAGTGAACCCGGCAGGGGATCGGAGACCCAGTACTTC. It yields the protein CASSEPGRGSETQYF.

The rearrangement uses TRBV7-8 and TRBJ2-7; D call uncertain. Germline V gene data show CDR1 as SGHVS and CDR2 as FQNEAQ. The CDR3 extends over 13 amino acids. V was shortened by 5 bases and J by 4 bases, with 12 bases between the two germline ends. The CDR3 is CASSTGLGYEQYV. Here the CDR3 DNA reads TGTGCCAGCAGCACCGGGTTGGGGTACGAGCAGTACGTC.

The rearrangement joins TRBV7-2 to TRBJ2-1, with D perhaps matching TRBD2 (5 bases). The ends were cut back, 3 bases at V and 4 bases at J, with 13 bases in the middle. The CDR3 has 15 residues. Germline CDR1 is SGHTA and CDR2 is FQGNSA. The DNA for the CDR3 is TGTGCCAGCAGCTTTTCGAATTTAGCGTACAATGAGCAGTTCTTC. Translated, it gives CASSFSNLAYNEQFF.